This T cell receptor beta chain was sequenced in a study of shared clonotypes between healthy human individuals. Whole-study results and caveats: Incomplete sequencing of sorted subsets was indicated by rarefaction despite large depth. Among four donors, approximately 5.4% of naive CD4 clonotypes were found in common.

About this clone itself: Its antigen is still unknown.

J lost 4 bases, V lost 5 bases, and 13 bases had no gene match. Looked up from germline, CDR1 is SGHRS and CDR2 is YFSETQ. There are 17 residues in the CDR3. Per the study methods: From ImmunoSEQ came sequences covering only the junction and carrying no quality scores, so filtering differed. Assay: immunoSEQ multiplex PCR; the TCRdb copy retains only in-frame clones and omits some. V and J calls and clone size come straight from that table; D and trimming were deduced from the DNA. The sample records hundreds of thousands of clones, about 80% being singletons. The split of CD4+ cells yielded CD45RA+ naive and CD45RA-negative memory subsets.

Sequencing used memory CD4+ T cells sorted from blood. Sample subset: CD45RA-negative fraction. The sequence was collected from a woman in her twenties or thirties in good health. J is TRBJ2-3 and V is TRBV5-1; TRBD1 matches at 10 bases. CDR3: CASSRGTGERPADTQYF. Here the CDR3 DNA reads TGCGCCAGCAGTAGAGGGACAGGGGAGAGGCCCGCAGATACGCAGTATTTT.